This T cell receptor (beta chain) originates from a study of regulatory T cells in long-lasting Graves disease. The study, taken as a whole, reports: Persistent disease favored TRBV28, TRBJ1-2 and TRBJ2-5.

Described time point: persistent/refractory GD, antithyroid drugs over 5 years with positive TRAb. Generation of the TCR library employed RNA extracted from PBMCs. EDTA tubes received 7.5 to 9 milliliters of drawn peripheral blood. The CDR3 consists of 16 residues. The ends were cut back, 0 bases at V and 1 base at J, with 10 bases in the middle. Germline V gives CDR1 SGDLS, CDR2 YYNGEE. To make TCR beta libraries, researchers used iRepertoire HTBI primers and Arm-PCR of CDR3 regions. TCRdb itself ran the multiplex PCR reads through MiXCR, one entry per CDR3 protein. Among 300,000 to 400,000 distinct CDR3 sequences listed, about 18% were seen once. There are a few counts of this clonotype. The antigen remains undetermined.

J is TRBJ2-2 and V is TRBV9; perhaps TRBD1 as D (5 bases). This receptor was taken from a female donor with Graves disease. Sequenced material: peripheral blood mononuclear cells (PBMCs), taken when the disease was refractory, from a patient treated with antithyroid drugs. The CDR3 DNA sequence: TGTGCCAGCAGCGTAGGTAATACAGGGAACACCGGGGAGCTGTTTTTT. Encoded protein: CASSVGNTGNTGELFF.